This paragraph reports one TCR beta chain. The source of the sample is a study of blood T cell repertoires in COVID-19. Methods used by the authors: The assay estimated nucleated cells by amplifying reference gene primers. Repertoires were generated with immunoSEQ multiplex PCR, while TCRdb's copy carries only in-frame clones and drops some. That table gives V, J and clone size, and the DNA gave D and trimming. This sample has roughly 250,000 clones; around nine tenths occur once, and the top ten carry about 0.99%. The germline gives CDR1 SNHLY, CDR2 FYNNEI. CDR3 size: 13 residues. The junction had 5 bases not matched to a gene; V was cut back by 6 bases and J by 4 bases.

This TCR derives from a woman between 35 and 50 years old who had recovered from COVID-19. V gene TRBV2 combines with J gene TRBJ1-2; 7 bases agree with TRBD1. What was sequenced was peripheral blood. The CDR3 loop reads CASSYRGAYGYTF. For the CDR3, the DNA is TGTGCCAGCAGCTACAGGGGCGCCTATGGCTACACCTTC.